The T cell receptor (beta chain) under discussion was sequenced for a study of shared T cell receptors in the human thymus. CDR1 LNHDA and CDR2 SQIVND come from the germline V gene (reference sequence). The CDR3 runs to 13 residues. Trimming removed 10 bases from V and 2 bases from J, with 12 bases in between. Generated by immunoSEQ multiplex PCR, the TCRdb table keeps only in-frame clones and is missing some. The data contain about 380,000 clones, just under 95% of them singletons. This TCR came from a human donor. The specimen was thymocytes. The chain joins TRBV19 to TRBJ1-3, with D tentatively TRBD1 (6 bases). This CDR3 is CATKTGPGNTIYF. As DNA, the CDR3 is TGTGCCACCAAGACAGGCCCTGGAAACACCATATATTTT. The variable domain in full, with the rest retrieved from reference TRBV19 and TRBJ1-3, is DGGITQSPKYLFRKEGQNVTLSCEQNLNHDAMYWYRQDPGQGLRLIYYSQIVNDFQKGDIAEGYSVSREKKESFPLTVTSAQKNPTAFYLCATKTGPGNTIYFGEGSWLTVV.